The rows below give T cell receptor beta chains drawn from one sample of a study of blood T cell repertoires in COVID-19. The protocol was immunoSEQ multiplex PCR, while the TCRdb copy is restricted to in-frame clones and leaves out a portion. The sample carries some 200,000 clones, about 88% recorded once. Sequenced input: peripheral blood. The receptors shown here come from a man aged 35-49 years with active or convalescent COVID-19. Each CDR3 is given with its conserved first and last residue. Fields, in order: CDR3 length, clone size, D gene, J gene, V gene, CDR3 DNA, CDR3 protein. The D gene is left open where the match is weak. Size values are once, few and many counts, or a class for expanded clones, and some rows have none.

cdr3_length: 17; clone_size: .; d_call: TRBD1; j_call: TRBJ2-6; v_call: TRBV27; cdr3_nt: TGTGCCAGCAGGCCGGGACAGGGGGCGCCTGGGGCCAACGTCCTGACTTTC; cdr3_aa: CASRPGQGAPGANVLTF
cdr3_length: 16; clone_size: .; d_call: .; j_call: TRBJ2-1; v_call: TRBV6-4; cdr3_nt: TGTGCCAGCAGTGATAATTCACTCATCTCTGTGAATGAGCAGTTCTTC; cdr3_aa: CASSDNSLISVNEQFF
cdr3_length: 15; clone_size: .; d_call: .; j_call: TRBJ2-3; v_call: TRBV6-5; cdr3_nt: TGTGCCAGCAGTTTAGGAAGGACAGGCACAGATACGCAGTATTTT; cdr3_aa: CASSLGRTGTDTQYF
cdr3_length: 14; clone_size: .; d_call: TRBD1; j_call: TRBJ2-3; v_call: TRBV23-1; cdr3_nt: TGCGCCAGCAGTCAACTGACAGGGGGCAATACGCAGTATTTT; cdr3_aa: CASSQLTGGNTQYF
cdr3_length: 17; clone_size: once; d_call: TRBD2; j_call: TRBJ2-1; v_call: TRBV30; cdr3_nt: TGTGCCTGCTCCGGGACTAGCGGGAGGAGCTCCTACAATGAGCAGTTCTTC; cdr3_aa: CACSGTSGRSSYNEQFF
cdr3_length: 14; clone_size: .; d_call: .; j_call: TRBJ2-1; v_call: TRBV2; cdr3_nt: TGTGCCAGCAGGAGCGGACTCTCCTACAATGAGCAGTTCTTC; cdr3_aa: CASRSGLSYNEQFF
cdr3_length: 12; clone_size: .; d_call: .; j_call: TRBJ1-5; v_call: TRBV12-3/TRBV12-4; cdr3_nt: TGTGCCAGCAGCCCTACCCCCCGCCCCCAGCATTTT; cdr3_aa: CASSPTPRPQHF
cdr3_length: 14; clone_size: .; d_call: .; j_call: TRBJ1-3; v_call: TRBV14; cdr3_nt: TGTGCCAGCAGCCACAGGGTCGTGGGAAACACCATATATTTT; cdr3_aa: CASSHRVVGNTIYF
cdr3_length: 16; clone_size: .; d_call: .; j_call: TRBJ2-7; v_call: TRBV9; cdr3_nt: TGTGCCAGCAGCCCAAGTCCTCAGGGATTCGAGTGGGAGCAGTACTTC; cdr3_aa: CASSPSPQGFEWEQYF
cdr3_length: 14; clone_size: .; d_call: .; j_call: TRBJ2-7; v_call: TRBV7-9; cdr3_nt: TGTGCCAGCAGCTTAAAAGCAGGGCCTTACGAGCAGTACTTC; cdr3_aa: CASSLKAGPYEQYF
cdr3_length: 15; clone_size: .; d_call: .; j_call: TRBJ2-1; v_call: TRBV13; cdr3_nt: TGTGCCAGCACTCTTAAGTGGGCAAAGGCCCATGAGCAGTTCTTC; cdr3_aa: CASTLKWAKAHEQFF
cdr3_length: 13; clone_size: .; d_call: .; j_call: TRBJ2-7; v_call: TRBV6-4; cdr3_nt: TGTGCCAGCCCTGGGCGGGATTCCTACGAGCAGTACTTC; cdr3_aa: CASPGRDSYEQYF
cdr3_length: 14; clone_size: few; d_call: .; j_call: TRBJ1-5; v_call: TRBV2; cdr3_nt: TGTGCCAGCGGTCGGGAGAGGCACAATCAGCCCCAGCATTTT; cdr3_aa: CASGRERHNQPQHF
cdr3_length: 13; clone_size: once; d_call: .; j_call: TRBJ2-5; v_call: TRBV5-4; cdr3_nt: TGTGCCAGCAGCTTGGGACCCGGGGAGACCCAGTACTTC; cdr3_aa: CASSLGPGETQYF
cdr3_length: 16; clone_size: .; d_call: .; j_call: TRBJ1-1; v_call: TRBV2; cdr3_nt: TGTGCCAGCAGTGTAGAAGGGGGTAGGGGGAACACTGAAGCTTTCTTT; cdr3_aa: CASSVEGGRGNTEAFF
cdr3_length: 15; clone_size: .; d_call: .; j_call: TRBJ2-7; v_call: TRBV6-1; cdr3_nt: TGTGCCAGCAGTGAAAGAATCGGGGGAGTTCTTGGGCAGTACTTC; cdr3_aa: CASSERIGGVLGQYF
cdr3_length: 13; clone_size: .; d_call: .; j_call: TRBJ1-6; v_call: TRBV7-9; cdr3_nt: TGTGCCAGCAGCTTGGGGGGAAATTCACCCCTCCACTTT; cdr3_aa: CASSLGGNSPLHF
cdr3_length: 13; clone_size: .; d_call: .; j_call: TRBJ2-1; v_call: TRBV2; cdr3_nt: TGTGCCAGCAGGACCGGGACCTACAATGAGCAGTTCTTC; cdr3_aa: CASRTGTYNEQFF
cdr3_length: 18; clone_size: few; d_call: TRBD2; j_call: TRBJ2-3; v_call: TRBV24-1; cdr3_nt: TGTGCCACCAGTGACCCCCCCAGCGGGATTGGTGGCACAGATACGCAGTATTTT; cdr3_aa: CATSDPPSGIGGTDTQYF
cdr3_length: 11; clone_size: once; d_call: TRBD1; j_call: TRBJ1-3; v_call: TRBV3-1/TRBV3-2; cdr3_nt: TGTGCCAGCAGCCGAGGACAGGGGATGTATTTT; cdr3_aa: CASSRGQGMYF
cdr3_length: 11; clone_size: .; d_call: .; j_call: TRBJ2-7; v_call: TRBV12-3/TRBV12-4; cdr3_nt: TGTGCCAGCAGTTCCAGACAGGAGCAGTACTTC; cdr3_aa: CASSSRQEQYF
cdr3_length: 12; clone_size: .; d_call: .; j_call: TRBJ1-3; v_call: TRBV7-3; cdr3_nt: TGTGCCAGCCACAAATCTGGAAACACCATATATTTT; cdr3_aa: CASHKSGNTIYF
cdr3_length: 16; clone_size: .; d_call: .; j_call: TRBJ2-1; v_call: TRBV5-1; cdr3_nt: TGCGCCAGCAGCTTCCTTCCGGGGTCCATGTACAATGAGCAGTTCTTC; cdr3_aa: CASSFLPGSMYNEQFF
cdr3_length: 13; clone_size: .; d_call: TRBD1; j_call: TRBJ2-7; v_call: TRBV4-3; cdr3_nt: TGCGCCAGCAGCCAATGGACAGGGCAAGAGCAGTACTTC; cdr3_aa: CASSQWTGQEQYF
cdr3_length: 11; clone_size: .; d_call: .; j_call: TRBJ2-7; v_call: TRBV18; cdr3_nt: TGTGCCAGCGGTCGGGGCTACGAGCAGTACTTC; cdr3_aa: CASGRGYEQYF
cdr3_length: 14; clone_size: .; d_call: TRBD1; j_call: TRBJ2-3; v_call: TRBV24-1; cdr3_nt: TGTGCCACCAGTGCGACAGGGGGACCAGATACGCAGTATTTT; cdr3_aa: CATSATGGPDTQYF
cdr3_length: 14; clone_size: .; d_call: .; j_call: TRBJ2-5; v_call: TRBV7-6; cdr3_nt: TGTGCCAGCAGCTTAGTTCCCAGGGCTAAGACCCAGTACTTC; cdr3_aa: CASSLVPRAKTQYF
cdr3_length: 15; clone_size: .; d_call: .; j_call: TRBJ2-3; v_call: TRBV19; cdr3_nt: TGTGCCAGTAGTCCCAGAGGGGGGGCTCCAGATACGCAGTATTTT; cdr3_aa: CASSPRGGAPDTQYF
cdr3_length: 15; clone_size: .; d_call: .; j_call: TRBJ1-1; v_call: TRBV7-6; cdr3_nt: TGTGCCAGCAGCCCATACCCGGGACTTCACACTGAAGCTTTCTTT; cdr3_aa: CASSPYPGLHTEAFF
cdr3_length: 14; clone_size: .; d_call: TRBD1; j_call: TRBJ1-2; v_call: TRBV7-2; cdr3_nt: TGTGCCAGCAGCCATCCTGGGACAGGGAATGGCTACACCTTC; cdr3_aa: CASSHPGTGNGYTF
cdr3_length: 17; clone_size: .; d_call: TRBD1; j_call: TRBJ2-5; v_call: TRBV27; cdr3_nt: TGTGCCAGCAGTCCAAGACAGGGAACTACCCAACAAGAGACCCAGTACTTC; cdr3_aa: CASSPRQGTTQQETQYF
cdr3_length: 14; clone_size: .; d_call: TRBD1; j_call: TRBJ1-1; v_call: TRBV6-6; cdr3_nt: TGTGCCAGCAGGGGGACAGTCATGAACACTGAAGCTTTCTTT; cdr3_aa: CASRGTVMNTEAFF
cdr3_length: 12; clone_size: .; d_call: .; j_call: TRBJ1-1; v_call: TRBV30; cdr3_nt: TGTGCCTGGAGTGAAGGGGGTAGTAGGGCTTTCTTT; cdr3_aa: CAWSEGGSRAFF